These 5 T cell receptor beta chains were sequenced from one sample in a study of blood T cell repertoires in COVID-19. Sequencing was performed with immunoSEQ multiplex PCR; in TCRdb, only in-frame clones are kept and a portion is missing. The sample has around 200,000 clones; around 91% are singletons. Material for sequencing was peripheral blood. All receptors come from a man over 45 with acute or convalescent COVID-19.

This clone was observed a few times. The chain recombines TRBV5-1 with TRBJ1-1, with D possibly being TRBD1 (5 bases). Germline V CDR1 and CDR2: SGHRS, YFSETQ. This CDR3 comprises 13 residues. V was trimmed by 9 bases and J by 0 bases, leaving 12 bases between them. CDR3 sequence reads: CATRDSMNTEAFF. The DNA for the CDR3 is TGCGCCACCCGGGACTCAATGAACACTGAAGCTTTCTTT.

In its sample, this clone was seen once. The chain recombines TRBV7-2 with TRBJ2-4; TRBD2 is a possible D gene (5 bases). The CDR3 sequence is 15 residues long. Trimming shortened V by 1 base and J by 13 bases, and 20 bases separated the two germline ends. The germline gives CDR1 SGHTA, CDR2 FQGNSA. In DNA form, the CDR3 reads TGTGCCAGCAGCTTAGGTCCCACACTAGGGCGAGGGCAGTACTTC. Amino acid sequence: CASSLGPTLGRGQYF.

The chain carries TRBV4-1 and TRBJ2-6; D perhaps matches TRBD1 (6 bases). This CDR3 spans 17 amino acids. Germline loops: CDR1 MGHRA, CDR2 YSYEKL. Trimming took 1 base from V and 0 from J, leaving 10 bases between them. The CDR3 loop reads CASSQATGNSGANVLTF. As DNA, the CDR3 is TGCGCCAGCAGCCAAGCTACAGGGAACTCTGGGGCCAACGTCCTGACTTTC.

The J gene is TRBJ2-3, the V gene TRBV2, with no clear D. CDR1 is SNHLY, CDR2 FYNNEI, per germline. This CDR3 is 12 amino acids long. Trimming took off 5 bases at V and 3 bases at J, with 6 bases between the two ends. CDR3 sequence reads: CASSFLTDTQYF. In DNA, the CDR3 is TGTGCCAGCAGTTTCCTAACAGATACGCAGTATTTT.

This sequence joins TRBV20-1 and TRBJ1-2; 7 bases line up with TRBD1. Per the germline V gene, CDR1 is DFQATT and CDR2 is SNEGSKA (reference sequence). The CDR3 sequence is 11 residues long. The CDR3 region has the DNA TGCAGGCATGACAGGGTATATGGCTACACCTTC. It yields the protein CRHDRVYGYTF.